This record covers a single T cell receptor (beta chain). Which antigen it targets is not known. Base-call qualities are not available, and no considerably larger clone is one nucleotide away. In total, 500 to 700 healthy bone marrow donors made up the cohort. At the time of sampling, all cohort members were nominally healthy, though unrecorded immune exposures were likely present. The donor tested CMV seropositive, placing the donor among the 310 or so seropositive members of the cohort. A peripheral blood sample was collected from each donor, and TCR beta sequencing was performed on peripheral blood mononuclear cells. Genomic DNA extraction from the blood cell samples was performed with the Qiagen DNeasy Blood Extraction Kit. These data come from a study of cytomegalovirus exposure and HLA in healthy donors (dated by TCRdb to 2016 to 2017). Concerning the study at large: According to an earlier analysis of 550 to 700 of the donors, about 190 million T cells yielded over 100 million unique TCR beta sequences and roughly 280 Gb of sequence data. All discovery cohort repertoires had been generated on a single sequencing platform. Among almost 400 genotyped donors of the cohort, an average of 235,054 unique TCR beta nucleotide sequences were sequenced per donor, 15% to 20% of them non-productive. Roughly 290 gigabases of sequencing data and approximately 91 million unique TCR sequences made up an early release that covered over 550 HLA-typed donors. The study was designed to test whether signatures of past pathogen exposure could be identified by cataloging public T cell receptors. Rather than using new phenotypic data, the later analysis identified candidate immune exposures from TCR beta sequences and from how often those sequences occurred across donors. Donor age, sex, ethnicity and CMV serostatus were compiled together with the repertoire data. Typing coverage differed by locus: A, B, C, DRB1 and DQB1 were typed in roughly 629-640 donors, DQA1 in 500 to 550, DPA1 in roughly 590, and DPB1 in roughly 450. Roughly five DR-DQ haplotypes were treated as single units for association and clustering because of strong linkage in the cohort. Along with the approximately 600-subject first cohort, a separate validation cohort of over a hundred different subjects was used. The genetic ancestry cluster associated with self-reported Caucasian donors included 80% to 90% of the 350 to 500 genotyped donors. In a later genetic analysis, genome-wide SNP genotypes for about 55% of the roughly 700 donors were used, and that subset was treated as a discovery cohort. A later analysis re-examined previously published TCR beta repertoires from just over 650 donors and added high-resolution HLA genotyping to investigate patterns of TCR occurrence. HLA typing covered class I and class II loci at four-digit resolution. To predict cytomegalovirus infection status, the study brought together high-throughput TCR immunosequencing, statistical association of individual TCRs with disease status, and machine learning. In an earlier analysis of a few hundred of the donors, high-throughput TCR beta sequencing was used to judge whether each TCR beta V gene segment behaved as functional or pseudogenic. Using immunosequencing, the study profiled T cell repertoires from approximately 700 subjects and related those repertoires to cytomegalovirus serostatus.

The protocol used for the library was the immunoSEQ multiplex PCR assay. For the multiplex PCR, a mixture combining 60 forward primers for TCR Vbeta segments and 13 reverse primers for TCR Jbeta segments was used. Amplification of the CDR3 region of rearranged TCR beta genes was performed with a multiplex PCR assay on genomic DNA. The amplified TCR beta libraries were sequenced on the Illumina HiSeq System as 87-base-pair reads. The authors processed their data as follows. A later analysis tallied 75 million to 95 million unique TCR beta chains across the 640 or so repertoires, and about 10 million of those chains were shared by two or more donors. A nearest-neighbor algorithm error-corrected the raw reads and collapsed the reads into unique sequences, merging closely related sequences to remove PCR and sequencing errors. V, D and J gene segments were assigned by aligning CDR3 sequences to IMGT reference sequences. For a sequence to be retained, a match of at least six nucleotides was required to both a V gene segment and a J gene segment. A rearrangement was called productive if the CDR3 had no stop codons and remained in frame with V and J, and every other rearrangement was called non-productive. Following IMGT convention, CDR3 was defined as the stretch from the second conserved V-encoded cysteine up to the conserved J-encoded phenylalanine. The earlier analysis of some 540 of the donors excluded any sequence lacking an unambiguous match to a single V gene segment. An earlier analysis of about 590 of the donors classified V segments as functional when productive rearrangements were above 56.7% and as segregating when the standard deviation between donors was above 5%. To diagnose cytomegalovirus status from the catalog of TCR beta chain sequences, a statistical classification framework was built. A later analysis assigned V and J genes by comparing TCR nucleotide sequences with IMGT/GENE-DB human TR gene sequences. The TCRdist pipeline was used in a later analysis to assign CDR3 sequences and most-parsimonious VDJ recombination scenarios. A later analysis defined each TCR beta chain by its CDR3 amino acid sequence plus V-gene family, and excluded reads lacking a unique V-gene family. A later analysis removed 600 or so highly shared, low-generation-probability nucleotide sequences to deal with suspected cross-contamination and a sequencing artifact. In a later analysis, a clonal expansion index for each public chain was calculated from normalized within-repertoire ranks of inferred template counts. Generation probabilities in a later analysis came from a VDJ recombination model fitted to out-of-frame rearrangements, and those results were checked against IGoR. Hypergeometric tests were used in a later analysis to score TCR-TCR, TCR-HLA and TCR-CMV co-occurrence, with a repertoire-size bias correction applied to the TCR pairs. To estimate false discovery rates, a later analysis permuted the HLA or CMV assignments 20 times. In a later analysis, co-occurring TCRs were grouped using DBSCAN, with TCRdist sequence similarity added in when clustering inside HLA-allele-positive subsets. Co-occurrence clustering excluded repertoires with fewer than 30,000 or more than 120,000 public chains, plus five with anomalous nucleotide sharing. As stored in TCRdb, this immuneACCESS dataset retains in-frame rearrangements with V and J assigned. A fraction of the clones does not appear; measured against another copy, unresolved V genes explain less than half of the discrepancy, and the remainder lacks a known reason. Clone size and the V and J calls come from that table; the DNA yielded D and trimming. For this sample there are under 250,000 clones; around 83% appear just once. Roughly a tenth of the sample rests with the top ten.

Broader findings and caveats from the paper: In a later analysis, HLA-associated TCR beta chains were found to be more clonally expanded and to have lower generation probabilities than equally common non-associated chains. A later analysis found that most CMV-associated TCR beta chains appeared HLA-restricted, with HLA associations seemingly driven largely by CMV exposure. Roughly uniform sequencing depth across donors was assumed in presence/absence analyses, although this assumption may not hold. In an earlier analysis of 450 to 750 of the donors, most TCR beta V segments appeared in productive rearrangements about 87% or about 30% of the time, broadly matching IMGT annotations. The classifier was reported to diagnose cytomegalovirus status with high specificity and sensitivity in both the original and validation cohorts. Specific HLA alleles were associated with 16,951 TCR beta sequences at a false discovery rate of 0.05 in a later analysis. A few of the identified cytomegalovirus-associated TCR beta chains were confirmed in vitro to be specific for cytomegalovirus antigens. Because HLA typing was missing for some donors at each locus, association tests included only the typed subset. The sequencing pipeline was judged likely to have produced a cluster of highly shared sequence variants as a technical artifact. The 87-base-pair reads could not distinguish some IMGT-functional V segments, including TRBV6-2 and TRBV6-3, so those segments were excluded. An association between a missense DCLRE1C variant and V-gene and J-gene trimming of TCR beta chains was found in a later genetic analysis and replicated in an independent cohort. The authors suggested that the approach could potentially be extended to other disease states and immunological phenotypes. In the study, roughly 160 TCR beta chains were listed as associated with cytomegalovirus. In a later genetic analysis, fewer N-insertions in productive TCRs were reported among donors in an Asian-associated ancestry cluster than the approximately 670-donor mean. Most TCR sequences were observed very rarely across donors, whereas some public TCRs were present in many individuals. The cohort was sequenced for TCR beta chains only, and without alpha or paired-chain data the features that could be detected were limited. In a later analysis, several top co-occurrence clusters were reported to appear linked to parvovirus B19, influenza, CMV and Epstein-Barr virus. According to a later analysis, TCR association rates differed among HLA loci, with DRB1 alleles showing the most associated TCRs and HLA-C alleles showing the fewest. Linkage disequilibrium might explain the correlated functional status among segregating V segments, but an unknown experimental factor could not be excluded. A further reported finding was that TCR beta sequences accurately predicted the HLA-A and HLA-B alleles for most subjects in the first cohort. Because counts were too low, about 15 rarely observed V segments, including chromosome 9 orphons, were left out of the earlier analysis of 587 of the donors. For the cohort, immune exposure information was limited to CMV serostatus. When HLA alleles, especially DR and DQ, strongly co-occurred, TCR associations were difficult to assign to individual alleles.

From the cysteine through the phenylalanine, the CDR3 covers 16 amino acids. The retained sequence is limited to the CDR3, 48 bases, with the frame set at the first base. Trimming removed 0 bases from V and 0 bases from J, leaving 9 bases between the germline ends. The germline V gene encodes CDR1 MNHNS and CDR2 SASEGT. The chain joins TRBV6-1 to TRBJ1-3; the D gene is unclear. Sample: PBMCs. This TCR was recovered from a woman aged 45-65 years in good health and CMV-seropositive. The DNA sequence reads TGTGCCAGCAGTGAAGCTGTTAAAAACTCTGGAAACACCATATATTTT. This translates into CASSEAVKNSGNTIYF.